The rows below give T cell receptor beta chains drawn from one sample of a study of blood T cell repertoires in COVID-19. Sequencing was performed with immunoSEQ multiplex PCR; in TCRdb, only in-frame clones are kept and a portion is missing. Among 110,000 or so clones listed, roughly 91% were seen once. The sample comprised peripheral blood. Source of these receptors: a human donor with acute or convalescent COVID-19. The donor label of this sample is uncertain. CDR3s include the opening cysteine and the closing phenylalanine or tryptophan. Fields, in order: D gene, J gene, clone size, V gene, CDR3 DNA, CDR3 protein. D genes are given only for firm matches. Part of the rows lack a size; the others show once, few, many or a class for expanded clones.

d_gene: NA
j_gene: TRBJ2-7
abundance: NA
v_gene: TRBV11-3
CDR3nt: TGTGCCAGCAGCCTAGACCGTGTAAATGACGAGCAGTACTTC
CDR3aa: CASSLDRVNDEQYF

d_gene: TRBD1
j_gene: TRBJ1-1
abundance: NA
v_gene: TRBV2
CDR3nt: TGTGCCAGCAGGCGCGACAGGGGAGCCAATGCTTTCTTT
CDR3aa: CASRRDRGANAFF

d_gene: TRBD1
j_gene: TRBJ2-1
abundance: NA
v_gene: TRBV5-1
CDR3nt: TGCGCCAGCAGCTCCCAACAGGGGATCGATGAGCAGTTCTTC
CDR3aa: CASSSQQGIDEQFF

d_gene: NA
j_gene: TRBJ1-6
abundance: NA
v_gene: TRBV27
CDR3nt: TGTGCCAGCAGAAACGGGAGGGTCGAACCCCTCCACTTT
CDR3aa: CASRNGRVEPLHF

d_gene: TRBD2
j_gene: TRBJ2-3
abundance: NA
v_gene: TRBV13
CDR3nt: TGTGCCAGCAGCCTCCGGGGGGGGCTAGCGAGGACAGATACGCAGTATTTT
CDR3aa: CASSLRGGLARTDTQYF

d_gene: NA
j_gene: TRBJ1-5
abundance: NA
v_gene: TRBV10-3
CDR3nt: TGTGCCATCAGAGCCGACAGTGAATATCAGCCCCAGCATTTT
CDR3aa: CAIRADSEYQPQHF

d_gene: TRBD1
j_gene: TRBJ2-1
abundance: once
v_gene: TRBV2
CDR3nt: TGTGCCAGCAGACGGGACAGCTCCTACAATGAGCAGTTCTTC
CDR3aa: CASRRDSSYNEQFF

d_gene: NA
j_gene: TRBJ1-4
abundance: NA
v_gene: TRBV3-1/TRBV3-2
CDR3nt: TGTGCCAGCAGCCAAGAGAATAGATACAATGAAAAACTGTTTTTT
CDR3aa: CASSQENRYNEKLFF

d_gene: TRBD1
j_gene: TRBJ1-1
abundance: NA
v_gene: TRBV7-9
CDR3nt: TGTGCCAGCAGCCCGACAGGGGCGGCTTTCTTT
CDR3aa: CASSPTGAAFF

d_gene: TRBD2
j_gene: TRBJ2-7
abundance: NA
v_gene: TRBV5-1
CDR3nt: TGCGCCAGCAGCTCGAGGACTAGCGGGCCCTACGAGCAGTACTTC
CDR3aa: CASSSRTSGPYEQYF

d_gene: NA
j_gene: TRBJ2-3
abundance: NA
v_gene: TRBV14
CDR3nt: TGTGCCAGCAGCCCCGGGACTTCTCGCACAGATACGCAGTATTTT
CDR3aa: CASSPGTSRTDTQYF

d_gene: NA
j_gene: TRBJ1-2
abundance: NA
v_gene: TRBV7-9
CDR3nt: TGTGCCAGTTCTGGAGGCTATGGCTACACCTTC
CDR3aa: CASSGGYGYTF

d_gene: TRBD2
j_gene: TRBJ2-1
abundance: once
v_gene: TRBV20-1
CDR3nt: TGCAGTGCTAGTCAACTAGCGGGAGGATTTGAGCAGTTCTTC
CDR3aa: CSASQLAGGFEQFF

d_gene: TRBD2
j_gene: TRBJ2-7
abundance: once
v_gene: TRBV6-2/TRBV6-3
CDR3nt: TGTGCCAGCAGTTACTCGCAGCGGGGGGGCCGGGGCGAGCAGTACTTC
CDR3aa: CASSYSQRGGRGEQYF

d_gene: NA
j_gene: TRBJ2-7
abundance: NA
v_gene: TRBV5-8
CDR3nt: TGTGCCAGCAGTAGTAGACAGCGCTCCTACGAGCAGTACTTC
CDR3aa: CASSSRQRSYEQYF

d_gene: NA
j_gene: TRBJ1-2
abundance: NA
v_gene: TRBV3-1/TRBV3-2
CDR3nt: TGTGCCAGCAGCCAAGATTACGGTTTCTACACCTTC
CDR3aa: CASSQDYGFYTF

d_gene: TRBD1
j_gene: TRBJ2-1
abundance: NA
v_gene: TRBV6-6
CDR3nt: TGTGCCAGCAGCGACAGGGGGGATGAGCAGTTCTTC
CDR3aa: CASSDRGDEQFF

d_gene: TRBD2
j_gene: TRBJ2-1
abundance: NA
v_gene: TRBV7-2
CDR3nt: TGTGCCAGCATGGTTGGCGGGAGTACTGAGCAGTTCTTC
CDR3aa: CASMVGGSTEQFF

d_gene: NA
j_gene: TRBJ1-6
abundance: NA
v_gene: TRBV5-5
CDR3nt: TGTGCCAGCAGCTTGGCTGTTTTTCAGGGGCTCGATTCACCCCTCCACTTT
CDR3aa: CASSLAVFQGLDSPLHF

d_gene: TRBD2
j_gene: TRBJ2-1
abundance: NA
v_gene: TRBV27
CDR3nt: TGTGCCAGCAAGGGAGGGGTATCCTACAATGAGCAGTTCTTC
CDR3aa: CASKGGVSYNEQFF

d_gene: NA
j_gene: TRBJ2-6
abundance: NA
v_gene: TRBV21-1
CDR3nt: NA
CDR3aa: CASSRDNRVGSGANVLTF

d_gene: TRBD1
j_gene: TRBJ2-7
abundance: few
v_gene: TRBV7-2
CDR3nt: TGTGCCAGCAGCCGGGACAGGAGCTCCTACGAGCAGTACTTC
CDR3aa: CASSRDRSSYEQYF

d_gene: TRBD1
j_gene: TRBJ1-5
abundance: NA
v_gene: TRBV3-1/TRBV3-2
CDR3nt: TGTGCCAGCAGCCGGACAGGGGGCGATCAGCCCCAGCATTTT
CDR3aa: CASSRTGGDQPQHF

d_gene: NA
j_gene: TRBJ2-7
abundance: NA
v_gene: TRBV11-2
CDR3nt: TGTGCCAGCAGCCCCCTGGCAGGGGGGTTTTACGAGCAGTACTTC
CDR3aa: CASSPLAGGFYEQYF

d_gene: NA
j_gene: TRBJ2-4
abundance: NA
v_gene: TRBV28
CDR3nt: TGTGCCAGCAGTTCACAGGAAACCATTCAGTACTTC
CDR3aa: CASSSQETIQYF

d_gene: NA
j_gene: TRBJ1-4
abundance: NA
v_gene: TRBV5-1
CDR3nt: TGCGCCAGCAGTTATAGGACAGCAACTAATGAAAAACTGTTTTTT
CDR3aa: CASSYRTATNEKLFF

d_gene: NA
j_gene: TRBJ1-1
abundance: NA
v_gene: TRBV6-5
CDR3nt: TGTGCCAGCAGTTATACTACCTCCCACGAGGGGGCTGAAGCTTTCTTT
CDR3aa: CASSYTTSHEGAEAFF

d_gene: NA
j_gene: TRBJ1-5
abundance: once
v_gene: TRBV24-1
CDR3nt: TGTGCCACCAGTGATACCGGGACAAATCCTCAGCCCCAGCATTTT
CDR3aa: CATSDTGTNPQPQHF

d_gene: TRBD1
j_gene: TRBJ1-5
abundance: NA
v_gene: TRBV5-6
CDR3nt: TGTGCCAGCAGCTGGTCGGGACAGGGGATCAGTCAGCCCCAGCATTTT
CDR3aa: CASSWSGQGISQPQHF

d_gene: NA
j_gene: TRBJ2-6
abundance: NA
v_gene: TRBV6-1
CDR3nt: TGTGCCAGCAGTGACGGGGTTGGGGCCAACGTCCTGACTTTC
CDR3aa: CASSDGVGANVLTF

d_gene: TRBD1
j_gene: TRBJ1-1
abundance: few
v_gene: TRBV4-3
CDR3nt: TGCGCCAGCAGCCAAGATAGCTGGACAGGGGGGGACACTGAAGCTTTCTTT
CDR3aa: CASSQDSWTGGDTEAFF

d_gene: TRBD1
j_gene: TRBJ2-2
abundance: NA
v_gene: TRBV19
CDR3nt: TGTGCCAGTAGTATACAGGGGGCTAACACCGGGGAGCTGTTTTTT
CDR3aa: CASSIQGANTGELFF

d_gene: NA
j_gene: TRBJ2-1
abundance: NA
v_gene: TRBV19
CDR3nt: TGTGCCAGTGGGGTCGGGGTCCCCGATGAGCAGTTCTTC
CDR3aa: CASGVGVPDEQFF

d_gene: TRBD1
j_gene: TRBJ1-4
abundance: NA
v_gene: TRBV11-2
CDR3nt: TGTGCCAGCAGCGTGGACAGGGGTGCAACTAATGAAAAACTGTTTTTT
CDR3aa: CASSVDRGATNEKLFF

d_gene: NA
j_gene: TRBJ1-3
abundance: once
v_gene: TRBV6-1
CDR3nt: TGTGCCAGCAGTGAAGGAGTTTTGGCGGGGAGGGACACCATATATTTT
CDR3aa: CASSEGVLAGRDTIYF

d_gene: TRBD2
j_gene: TRBJ2-3
abundance: once
v_gene: TRBV11-3
CDR3nt: TGTGCCAGCGCTAGCGGGGGGGCTAAAGATACGCAGTATTTT
CDR3aa: CASASGGAKDTQYF

d_gene: NA
j_gene: TRBJ1-4
abundance: NA
v_gene: TRBV27
CDR3nt: TGTGCCAGCAGTGAGACAGGATCTGAAAAACTGTTTTTT
CDR3aa: CASSETGSEKLFF

d_gene: NA
j_gene: TRBJ2-4
abundance: NA
v_gene: TRBV29-1
CDR3nt: TGCAGCGCCGAACAGGGAGATGCCATTCAGTACTTC
CDR3aa: CSAEQGDAIQYF

d_gene: TRBD2
j_gene: TRBJ2-1
abundance: NA
v_gene: TRBV28
CDR3nt: TGTGCCAGCAGTTTTAGTCTACGGGGGAGGGCCTCGTACAATGAGCAGTTCTTC
CDR3aa: CASSFSLRGRASYNEQFF

d_gene: TRBD1
j_gene: TRBJ1-4
abundance: NA
v_gene: TRBV27
CDR3nt: TGTGCCAGCAGTCCACAGGGGTCGGAACGAGGGGAAAAACTGTTTTTT
CDR3aa: CASSPQGSERGEKLFF

d_gene: NA
j_gene: TRBJ1-4
abundance: once
v_gene: TRBV5-1
CDR3nt: TGCGCCAGCAGTCCCGGACACTCTAATGAAAAACTGTTTTTT
CDR3aa: CASSPGHSNEKLFF

d_gene: TRBD1
j_gene: TRBJ1-1
abundance: NA
v_gene: TRBV19
CDR3nt: TGTGCCAGTATAAAAGGGGGCATGGAGAACACTGAAGCTTTCTTT
CDR3aa: CASIKGGMENTEAFF

d_gene: TRBD1
j_gene: TRBJ2-2
abundance: NA
v_gene: TRBV5-1
CDR3nt: TGCGCCAGCAACACAGGGGTTAACACCGGGGAGCTGTTTTTT
CDR3aa: CASNTGVNTGELFF

d_gene: TRBD1
j_gene: TRBJ2-7
abundance: NA
v_gene: TRBV6-2/TRBV6-3
CDR3nt: TGTGCCAGCAGTTCGGACAGGGGCGACGAGCAGTACTTC
CDR3aa: CASSSDRGDEQYF

d_gene: NA
j_gene: TRBJ2-5
abundance: NA
v_gene: TRBV11-2
CDR3nt: TGTGCCAGCAGCTTAGAACAGGGAGAGACCCAGTACTTC
CDR3aa: CASSLEQGETQYF

d_gene: NA
j_gene: TRBJ2-5
abundance: NA
v_gene: TRBV7-2
CDR3nt: TGTGCCAGCAGCTCACAAGAGACCCAGTACTTC
CDR3aa: CASSSQETQYF

d_gene: NA
j_gene: TRBJ1-5
abundance: once
v_gene: TRBV10-2
CDR3nt: TGCGCCAGCAGCCCTCAGGGGATTCAGCCCCAGCATTTT
CDR3aa: CASSPQGIQPQHF

d_gene: NA
j_gene: TRBJ1-2
abundance: NA
v_gene: TRBV9
CDR3nt: TGTGCCAGCAGCCTTTCGGACAGTGGACGTGAGGGCTACACCTTC
CDR3aa: CASSLSDSGREGYTF

d_gene: NA
j_gene: TRBJ1-2
abundance: once
v_gene: TRBV7-8
CDR3nt: TGTGCCAGCAGCGGTAGTCCTGTGAGGAGTAACTATGGCTACACCTTC
CDR3aa: CASSGSPVRSNYGYTF

d_gene: NA
j_gene: TRBJ2-7
abundance: once
v_gene: TRBV15
CDR3nt: TGTGCCACCAGCAGAGATTCAGGGCAGGGAACCTACGAGCAGTACTTC
CDR3aa: CATSRDSGQGTYEQYF

d_gene: NA
j_gene: TRBJ1-2
abundance: once
v_gene: TRBV7-9
CDR3nt: TGTGCCAGCAGCCGTCTCGATCGGACAGCCTCCTATGGCTACACCTTC
CDR3aa: CASSRLDRTASYGYTF

d_gene: TRBD2
j_gene: TRBJ2-2
abundance: NA
v_gene: TRBV27
CDR3nt: TGTGCCACTGCCGTCGGAGGGGACTACATATTTCGCACCGGGGAGCTGTTTTTT
CDR3aa: CATAVGGDYIFRTGELFF

d_gene: TRBD1
j_gene: TRBJ2-7
abundance: NA
v_gene: TRBV28
CDR3nt: TGTGCCAGCAGTTCCCCGGGACAGTCCATCTACGAGCAGTACTTC
CDR3aa: CASSSPGQSIYEQYF

d_gene: NA
j_gene: TRBJ1-2
abundance: NA
v_gene: TRBV5-4
CDR3nt: TGTGCCAGCAGCTTGCAGGGTAGAGGCTATGGCTACACCTTC
CDR3aa: CASSLQGRGYGYTF